The clone carrying this T cell receptor beta chain was counted ten times or more. Its antigen is still unknown. The CDR3 is made up of 13 amino acids. CDR1 is MNHNS, CDR2 SASEGT, per germline. The ends were cut back, 7 bases at V and 3 bases at J, with 13 bases in the middle. This specimen belongs to a study of CD8+CD57+ T cells in acquired aplastic anemia. Looking at the study overall: Sorted CD4+ and CD8+ cells yielded DNA averaging about 2.9 ug. There were about 11 million reads, on average, for CD4+ cells from healthy donors. Whole-study results and caveats: Significance was not reached for CD8+ Simpson's diversity between patients and controls. Sharing between patients and controls was observed for some 27 CD8+ CDR3 sequences.

Genomic DNA, serving as template, underwent TCR beta VDJ and CDR3 profiling. TCRdb recomputed calls from the reads with MiXCR, one row per CDR3 protein. The sample records 60,000 to 75,000 distinct CDR3 sequences, about 56% being singletons. The origin of this receptor is a human donor in good health, serving as a control. The sequenced sample consisted of sorted CD4+, CD8+, or CD8+CD57+ T cells (not recorded which) from PBMCs. The V call is TRBV6-1, the J call TRBJ2-7, with D possibly called TRBD1 or TRBD2 (6 bases each). Here the CDR3 reads CASTHGGVYEQYF. The CDR3 nucleotides read TGTGCCAGCACCCACGGGGGCGTCTACGAGCAGTACTTC.